This T cell receptor beta chain was sequenced for a study of T cells in tuberculosis. Study-level background: CD1B tetramers identified T cells specific for mycobacterial lipid GMM.

After thawing and overnight rest, PBMC were stained with GMM-loaded CD1B tetramer, viability dye and anti-CD3 for sorting. C32 glucose monomycolate from Rhodococcus equi was loaded onto the CD1B tetramers. Tetramer-negative cells, approximately 90,000 per donor, were also sorted. Germline loops: CDR1 SNHLY, CDR2 FYNNEI. This CDR3 is 13 amino acids long. Unmatched junction bases numbered 6, after V lost 6 bases and J lost 8 bases. Profiled with immunoSEQ multiplex PCR; TCRdb holds only in-frame clones, not every one. Found here are 70,000 to 95,000 clones, roughly 91% of them singletons; the top ten hold over 1.5%.

V is TRBV2 and J is TRBJ1-2; 10 nucleotides align to TRBD1. This clonotype was sampled from an adult woman with latent tuberculosis. Sample: CD1b-GMM tetramer-negative cells sorted from PBMCs. CDR3 protein: CASRGGTGDGYTF. The CDR3 region has the DNA TGTGCCAGCAGAGGGGGGACAGGGGACGGCTACACCTTC.